This T cell receptor (beta chain) comes out of a study of shared clonotypes between healthy human individuals. Overall study results and limits: Non-shared clonotypes had lower generation probabilities than clonotypes shared by all four sorted-subset donors. Despite large depth, sorted-subset datasets appeared incompletely sequenced.

Several immunoSEQ plates received, in even portions, the genomic DNA of each subset. Only in-frame clones appear in the TCRdb table, and some are missing; sequencing was by immunoSEQ multiplex PCR. The table shows nearly 2 million clones, with approximately 95% occurring only once. Cells designated naive CD8 were CD45RO-negative and were positively selected for CCR7, with terminally differentiated effector memory CD45RA+ cells excluded. Recent acute infections and vaccinations were absent in the healthy HIV-negative adult donors. The CDR3 has 13 residues. Trimming stripped 6 bases from V and 6 bases from J, with 13 bases between. CDR1 SGHVS and CDR2 FNYEAQ come from the germline V gene. With regard to this clone: What it binds is unknown.

This receptor was identified in a man between 18 and 29 years old in good health. The chain recombines TRBV7-6 with TRBJ2-3; D is unresolved. The sequenced sample consisted of naive CD8+ T cells sorted from blood. The CDR3 loop reads CASRRDSADTQYF. In DNA form, the CDR3 reads TGTGCCAGCAGACGAGACTCTGCCGATACGCAGTATTTT.